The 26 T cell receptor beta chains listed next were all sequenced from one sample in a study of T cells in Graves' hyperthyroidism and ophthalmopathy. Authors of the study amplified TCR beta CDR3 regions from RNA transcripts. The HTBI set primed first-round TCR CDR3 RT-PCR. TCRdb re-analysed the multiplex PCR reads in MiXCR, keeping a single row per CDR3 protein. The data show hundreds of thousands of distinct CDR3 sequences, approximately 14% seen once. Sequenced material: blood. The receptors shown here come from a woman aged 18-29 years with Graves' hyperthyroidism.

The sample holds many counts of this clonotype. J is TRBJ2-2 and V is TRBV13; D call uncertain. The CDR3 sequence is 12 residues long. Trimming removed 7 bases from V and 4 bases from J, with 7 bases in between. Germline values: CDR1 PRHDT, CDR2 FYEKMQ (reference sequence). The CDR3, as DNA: TGTGCCAGCACCCGTACCACCGGGGAGCTGTTTTTT. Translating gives CASTRTTGELFF.

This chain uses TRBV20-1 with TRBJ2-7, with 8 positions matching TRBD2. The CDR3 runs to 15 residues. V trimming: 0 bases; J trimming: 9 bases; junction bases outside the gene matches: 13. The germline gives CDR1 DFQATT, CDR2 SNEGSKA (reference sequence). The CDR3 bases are TGCAGTGCTAGAGATACGGGAGGGCCTTCGGGGGGGCAGTACTTC. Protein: CSARDTGGPSGGQYF.

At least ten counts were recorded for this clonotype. CDR3 coding DNA: TGTGCCAGCAGCGTTCTAGCAGGGGGGGGGGAGCAGTACTTC. Amino acid sequence: CASSVLAGGGEQYF. The chain employs TRBV7-2 and TRBJ2-7; D possibly matches TRBD1 or TRBD2 (7 bases each). Germline values: CDR1 SGHTA, CDR2 FQGNSA. The CDR3 runs 14 residues. V lost 5 bases and J lost 7, with 18 bases in between.

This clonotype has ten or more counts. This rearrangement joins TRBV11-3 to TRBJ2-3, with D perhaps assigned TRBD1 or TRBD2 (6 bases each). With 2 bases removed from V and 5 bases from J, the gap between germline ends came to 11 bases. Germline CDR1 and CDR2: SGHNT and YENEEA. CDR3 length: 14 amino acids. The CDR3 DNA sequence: TGTGCCAGCAGCTTACGGGGGCGCGGAGATACGCAGTATTTT. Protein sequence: CASSLRGRGDTQYF.

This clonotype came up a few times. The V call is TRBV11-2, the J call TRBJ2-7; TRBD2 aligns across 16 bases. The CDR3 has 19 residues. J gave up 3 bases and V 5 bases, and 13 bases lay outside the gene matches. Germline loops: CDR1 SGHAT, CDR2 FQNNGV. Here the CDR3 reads CASSRPGLGTSGRDYEQYF. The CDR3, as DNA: TGTGCCAGCAGCCGGCCCGGCCTCGGGACTAGCGGGAGGGACTACGAGCAGTACTTC.

CDR3 in DNA: TGTGCCAGCAGTTACTCCGGGGACGTTGTGAAACTGTTTTTT. Its protein is CASSYSGDVVKLFF. The V gene is TRBV6-5, the J gene TRBJ1-4; maybe TRBD1 (5 bases). Looked up from germline, CDR1 is MNHEY and CDR2 is SVGAGI. V was shortened by 0 bases and J by 11 bases, with 13 bases between the two germline ends. CDR3 length: 14 amino acids.

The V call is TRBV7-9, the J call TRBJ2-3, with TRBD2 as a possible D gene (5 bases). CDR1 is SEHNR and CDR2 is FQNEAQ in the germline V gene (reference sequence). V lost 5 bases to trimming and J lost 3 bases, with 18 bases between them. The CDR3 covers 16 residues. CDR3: CASSNGVSRETDTQYF. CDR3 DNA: TGTGCCAGCAGCAACGGGGTTTCTCGGGAAACAGATACGCAGTATTTT.

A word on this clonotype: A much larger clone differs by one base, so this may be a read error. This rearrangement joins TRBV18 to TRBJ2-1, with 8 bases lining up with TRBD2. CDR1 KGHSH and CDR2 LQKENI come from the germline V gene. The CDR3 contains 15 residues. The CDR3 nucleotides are TGTGCCGGCTCACCTGCGGGACTAGTTTCCAATGAGCAGTTCTTC. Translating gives CAGSPAGLVSNEQFF.

The CDR3 sequence is CATSEGVGYEQYF. Written as DNA, the CDR3 is TGTGCCACCAGCGAAGGGGTAGGGTACGAGCAGTACTTC. The chain joins TRBV15 to TRBJ2-7; D might be TRBD1 (5 bases). CDR1 is LNHNV and CDR2 is YYDKDF in the germline V gene (reference sequence). The CDR3 spans 13 residues. Trimming removed 5 bases at V and 4 bases at J, with 12 bases between.

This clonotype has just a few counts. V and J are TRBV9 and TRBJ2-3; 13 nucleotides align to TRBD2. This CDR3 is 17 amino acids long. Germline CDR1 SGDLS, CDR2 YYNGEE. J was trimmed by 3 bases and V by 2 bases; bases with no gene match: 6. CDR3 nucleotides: TGTGCCAGCAGCGTTGGGACTAGCGGGATCGGGACAGATACGCAGTATTTT. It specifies CASSVGTSGIGTDTQYF. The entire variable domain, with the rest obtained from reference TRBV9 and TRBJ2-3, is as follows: DSGVTQTPKHLITATGQRVTLRCSPRSGDLSVYWYQQSLDQGLQFLIQYYNGEERAKGNILERFSAQQFPDLHSELNLSSLELGDSALYFCASSVGTSGIGTDTQYFGPGTRLTVL.

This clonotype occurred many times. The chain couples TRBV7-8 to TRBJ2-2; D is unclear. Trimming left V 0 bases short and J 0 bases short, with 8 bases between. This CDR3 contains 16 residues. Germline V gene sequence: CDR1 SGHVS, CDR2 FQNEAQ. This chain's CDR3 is CASSLAGAANTGELFF. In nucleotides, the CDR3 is TGTGCCAGCAGCTTAGCCGGAGCCGCGAACACCGGGGAGCTGTTTTTT.

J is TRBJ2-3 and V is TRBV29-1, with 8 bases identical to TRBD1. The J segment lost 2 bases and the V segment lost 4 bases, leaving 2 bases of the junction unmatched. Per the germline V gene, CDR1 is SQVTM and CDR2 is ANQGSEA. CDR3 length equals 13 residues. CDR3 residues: CSVAQGATDTQYF. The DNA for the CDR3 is TGCAGCGTTGCGCAGGGGGCCACAGATACGCAGTATTTT.

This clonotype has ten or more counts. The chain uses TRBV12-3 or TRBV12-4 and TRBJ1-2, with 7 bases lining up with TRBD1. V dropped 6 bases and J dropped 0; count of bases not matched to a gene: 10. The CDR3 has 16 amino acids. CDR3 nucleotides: TGTGCCAGCAGCCGAAAGGGACAGACCCCTAACTATGGCTACACCTTC. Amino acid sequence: CASSRKGQTPNYGYTF.

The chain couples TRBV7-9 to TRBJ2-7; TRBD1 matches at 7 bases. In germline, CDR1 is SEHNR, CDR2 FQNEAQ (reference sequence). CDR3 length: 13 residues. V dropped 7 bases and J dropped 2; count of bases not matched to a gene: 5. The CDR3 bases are TGTGCCAGCACCAGGGACAGTGCCTACGAGCAGTACTTC. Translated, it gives CASTRDSAYEQYF.

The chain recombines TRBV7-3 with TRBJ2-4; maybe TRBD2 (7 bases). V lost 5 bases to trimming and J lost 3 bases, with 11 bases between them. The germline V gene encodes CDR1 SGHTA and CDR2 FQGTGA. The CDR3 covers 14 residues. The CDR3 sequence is CASSRGGDKNIQYF. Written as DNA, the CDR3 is TGTGCCAGCAGCCGAGGGGGGGACAAAAACATTCAGTACTTC. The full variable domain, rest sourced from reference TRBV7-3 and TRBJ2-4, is GAGVSQTPSNKVTEKGKYVELRCDPISGHTALYWYRQSLGQGPEFLIYFQGTGAADDSGLPNDRFFAVRPEGSVSTLKIQRTERGDSAVYLCASSRGGDKNIQYFGAGTRLSVL.

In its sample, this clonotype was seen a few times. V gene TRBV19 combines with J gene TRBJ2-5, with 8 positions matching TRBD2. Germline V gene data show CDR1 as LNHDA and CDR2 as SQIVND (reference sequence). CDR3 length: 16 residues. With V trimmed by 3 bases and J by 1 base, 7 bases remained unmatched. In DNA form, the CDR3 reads TGTGCCAGTAGTATTCTCGGGGCGGGAGGCCAAGAGACCCAGTACTTC. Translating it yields CASSILGAGGQETQYF.

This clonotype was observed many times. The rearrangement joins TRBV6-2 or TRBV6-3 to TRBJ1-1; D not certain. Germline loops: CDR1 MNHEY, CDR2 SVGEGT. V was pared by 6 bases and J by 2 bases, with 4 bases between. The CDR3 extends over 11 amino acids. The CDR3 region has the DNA TGTGCCAGCAGGGATAACACTGAAGCTTTCTTT. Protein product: CASRDNTEAFF.

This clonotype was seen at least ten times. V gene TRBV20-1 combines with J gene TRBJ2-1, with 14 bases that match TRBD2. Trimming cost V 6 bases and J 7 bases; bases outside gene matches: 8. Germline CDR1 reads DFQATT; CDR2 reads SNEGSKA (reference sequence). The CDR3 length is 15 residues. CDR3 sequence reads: CSAGTSGRLRNEQFF. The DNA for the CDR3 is TGCAGTGCGGGGACTAGCGGGAGACTGAGAAATGAGCAGTTCTTC.

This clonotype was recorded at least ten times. The CDR3 region has the DNA TGTGCCTGGTCCGGGACCGACAGCTCCTACGAGCAGTACTTC. Protein: CAWSGTDSSYEQYF. The chain carries TRBV30 and TRBJ2-7, with D tentatively TRBD1 or TRBD2 (5 bases each). Trimming left V 5 bases short and J 0 bases short, with 14 bases between. The CDR3 spans 14 residues. Germline CDR1 and CDR2: GTSNPN and SVGIG (reference sequence). The variable domain in full, with the rest retrieved from reference TRBV30 and TRBJ2-7, is SQTIHQWPATLVQPVGSPLSLECTVEGTSNPNLYWYRQAAGRGLQLLFYSVGIGQISSEVPQNLSASRPQDRQFILSSKKLLLSDSGFYLCAWSGTDSSYEQYFGPGTRLTVT.

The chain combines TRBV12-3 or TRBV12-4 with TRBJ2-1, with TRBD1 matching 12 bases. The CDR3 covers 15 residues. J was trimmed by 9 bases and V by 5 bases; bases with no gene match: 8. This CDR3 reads CASSQGQGAYLEQFF. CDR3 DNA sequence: TGTGCCAGCAGTCAGGGACAGGGGGCATATCTTGAGCAGTTCTTC.

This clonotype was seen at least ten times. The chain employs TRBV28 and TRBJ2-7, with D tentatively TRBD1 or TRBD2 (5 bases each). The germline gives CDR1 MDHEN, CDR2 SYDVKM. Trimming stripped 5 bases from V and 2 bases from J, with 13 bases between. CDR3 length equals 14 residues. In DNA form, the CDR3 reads TGTGCCAGCAGTGCCGGGACGGGGACCTACGAGCAGTACTTC. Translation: CASSAGTGTYEQYF. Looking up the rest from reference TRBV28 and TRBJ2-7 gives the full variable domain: DVKVTQSSRYLVKRTGEKVFLECVQDMDHENMFWYRQDPGLGLRLIYFSYDVKMKEKGDIPEGYSVSREKKERFSLILESASTNQTSMYLCASSAGTGTYEQYFGPGTRLTVT.

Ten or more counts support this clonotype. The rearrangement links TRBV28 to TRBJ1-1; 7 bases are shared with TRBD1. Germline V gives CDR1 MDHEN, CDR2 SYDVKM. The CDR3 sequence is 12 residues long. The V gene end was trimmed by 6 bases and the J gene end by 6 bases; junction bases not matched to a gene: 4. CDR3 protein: CASSQGVAEAFF. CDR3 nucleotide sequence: TGTGCCAGCAGCCAGGGGGTAGCTGAAGCTTTCTTT.

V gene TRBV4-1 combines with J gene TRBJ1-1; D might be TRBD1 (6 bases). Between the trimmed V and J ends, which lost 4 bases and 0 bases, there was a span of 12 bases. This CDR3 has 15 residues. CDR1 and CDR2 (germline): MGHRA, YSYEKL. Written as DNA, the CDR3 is TGCGCCAGCAGCCGATGGGACACCCTGAACACTGAAGCTTTCTTT. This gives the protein CASSRWDTLNTEAFF.

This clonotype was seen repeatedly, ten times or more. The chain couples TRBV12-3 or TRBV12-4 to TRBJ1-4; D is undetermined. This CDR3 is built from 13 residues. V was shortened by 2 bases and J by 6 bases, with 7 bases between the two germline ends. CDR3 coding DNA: TGTGCCAGCAGTTTACAGCTAGATGAAAAACTGTTTTTT. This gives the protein CASSLQLDEKLFF.

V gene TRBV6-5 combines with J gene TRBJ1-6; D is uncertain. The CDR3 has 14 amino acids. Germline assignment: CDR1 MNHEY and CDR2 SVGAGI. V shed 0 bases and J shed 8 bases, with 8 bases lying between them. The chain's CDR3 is CASSYSSRDSPLHF. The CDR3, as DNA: TGTGCCAGCAGTTACTCGAGTCGGGATTCACCCCTCCACTTT.

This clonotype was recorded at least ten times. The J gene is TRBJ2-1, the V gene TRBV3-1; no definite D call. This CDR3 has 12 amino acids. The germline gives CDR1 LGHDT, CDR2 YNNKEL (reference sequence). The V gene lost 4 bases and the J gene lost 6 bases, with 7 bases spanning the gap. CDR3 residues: CASSRSFNEQFF. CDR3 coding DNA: TGTGCCAGCAGCCGGTCATTCAATGAGCAGTTCTTC.